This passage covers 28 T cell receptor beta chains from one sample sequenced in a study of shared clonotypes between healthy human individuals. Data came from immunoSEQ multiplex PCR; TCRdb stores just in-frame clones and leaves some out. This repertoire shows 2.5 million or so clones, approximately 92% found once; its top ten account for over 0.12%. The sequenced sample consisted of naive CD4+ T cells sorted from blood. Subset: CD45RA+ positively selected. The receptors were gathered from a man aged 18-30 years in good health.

The CDR3 region has the DNA TGTGCCAGCACAGAGCGGGGCCTCTACGAGCAGTACTTC. Encoded protein: CASTERGLYEQYF. The chain employs TRBV2 and TRBJ2-7, with 7 bases that match TRBD2. The CDR3 runs 13 residues. After removal of 7 bases from V and 3 bases from J, the junction contained 6 bases not matched to a gene. Looked up from germline, CDR1 is SNHLY and CDR2 is FYNNEI.

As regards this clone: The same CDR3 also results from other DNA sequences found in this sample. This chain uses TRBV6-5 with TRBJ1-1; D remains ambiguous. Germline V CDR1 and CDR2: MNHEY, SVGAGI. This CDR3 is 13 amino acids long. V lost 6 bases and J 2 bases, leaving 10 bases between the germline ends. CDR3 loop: CASSTRVNTEAFF. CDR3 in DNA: TGTGCCAGCAGCACGAGGGTTAACACTGAAGCTTTCTTT.

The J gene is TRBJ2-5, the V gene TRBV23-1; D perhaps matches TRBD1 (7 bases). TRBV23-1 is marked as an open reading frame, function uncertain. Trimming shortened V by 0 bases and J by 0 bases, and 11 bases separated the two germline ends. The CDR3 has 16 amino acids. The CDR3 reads CASSQSSGGNQETQYF. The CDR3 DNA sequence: TGCGCCAGCAGTCAATCGTCAGGGGGGAACCAAGAGACCCAGTACTTC.

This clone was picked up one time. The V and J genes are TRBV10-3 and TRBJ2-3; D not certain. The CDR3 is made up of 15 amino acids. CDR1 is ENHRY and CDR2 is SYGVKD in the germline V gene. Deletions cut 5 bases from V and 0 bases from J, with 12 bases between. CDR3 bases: TGTGCCATCAGTCCGGGTAGCTCTAGCACAGATACGCAGTATTTT. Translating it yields CAISPGSSSTDTQYF.

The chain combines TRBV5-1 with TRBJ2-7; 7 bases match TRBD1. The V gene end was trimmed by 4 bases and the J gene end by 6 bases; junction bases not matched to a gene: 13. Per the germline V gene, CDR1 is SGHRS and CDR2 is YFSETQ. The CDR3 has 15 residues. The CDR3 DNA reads TGCGCCAGCAGCCCCTCCCGGGACAGCACGTCCGAGCAGTACTTC. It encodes CASSPSRDSTSEQYF.

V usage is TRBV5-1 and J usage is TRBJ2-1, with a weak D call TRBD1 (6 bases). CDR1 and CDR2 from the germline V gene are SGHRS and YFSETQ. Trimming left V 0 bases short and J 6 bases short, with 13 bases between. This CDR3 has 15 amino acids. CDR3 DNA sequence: TGCGCCAGCAGCTTGGGTCAGGGGATGGTCAATGAGCAGTTCTTC. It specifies CASSLGQGMVNEQFF.

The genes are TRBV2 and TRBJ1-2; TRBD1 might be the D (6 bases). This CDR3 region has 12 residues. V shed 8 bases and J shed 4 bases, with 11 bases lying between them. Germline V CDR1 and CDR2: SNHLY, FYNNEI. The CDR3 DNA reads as TGTGCCAGCGGGGGGCAGGCCTATGGCTACACCTTC. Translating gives CASGGQAYGYTF.

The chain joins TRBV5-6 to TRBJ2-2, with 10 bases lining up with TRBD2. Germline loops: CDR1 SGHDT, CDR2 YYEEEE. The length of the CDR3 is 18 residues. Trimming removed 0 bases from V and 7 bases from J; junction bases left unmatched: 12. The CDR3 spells CASSLEARSGRAVGELFF. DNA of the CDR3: TGTGCCAGCAGCTTGGAAGCGAGGAGCGGGAGGGCTGTCGGGGAGCTGTTTTTT.

The CDR3 nucleotides read TGTGCCAGCAGTTATAAGGGGACCCTGAGTCCAGGGGAGCTGTTTTTT. It encodes CASSYKGTLSPGELFF. This chain uses TRBV6-5 with TRBJ2-2; tentatively, D is TRBD1 or TRBD2 (5 bases each). Trimming cost V 3 bases and J 8 bases, with 19 bases left between them. The CDR3 runs to 16 residues. Per germline, CDR1 MNHEY and CDR2 SVGAGI.

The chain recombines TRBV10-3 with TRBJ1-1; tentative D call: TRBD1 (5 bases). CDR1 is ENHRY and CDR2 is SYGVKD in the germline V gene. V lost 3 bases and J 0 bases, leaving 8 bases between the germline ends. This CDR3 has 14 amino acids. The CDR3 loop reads CAISEQVLNTEAFF. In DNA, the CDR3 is TGTGCCATCAGTGAACAGGTGTTGAACACTGAAGCTTTCTTT.

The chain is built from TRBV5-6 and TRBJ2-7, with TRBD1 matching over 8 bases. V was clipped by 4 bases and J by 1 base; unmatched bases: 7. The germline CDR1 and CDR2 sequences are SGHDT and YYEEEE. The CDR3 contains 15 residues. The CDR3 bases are TGTGCCAGCAGCGTCAGGGGGCATGGATCCTACGAGCAGTACTTC. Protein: CASSVRGHGSYEQYF. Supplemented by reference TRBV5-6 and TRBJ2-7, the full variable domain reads DAGVTQSPTHLIKTRGQQVTLRCSPKSGHDTVSWYQQALGQGPQFIFQYYEEEERQRGNFPDRFSGHQFPNYSSELNVNALLLGDSALYLCASSVRGHGSYEQYFGPGTRLTVT.

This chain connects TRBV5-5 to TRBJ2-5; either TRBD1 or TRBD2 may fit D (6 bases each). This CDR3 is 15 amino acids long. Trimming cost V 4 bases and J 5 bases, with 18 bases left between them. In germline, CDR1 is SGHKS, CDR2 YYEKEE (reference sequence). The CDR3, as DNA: TGTGCCAGCAGCCCATCCGGAGGGGGGCGTGAGACCCAGTACTTC. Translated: CASSPSGGGRETQYF.

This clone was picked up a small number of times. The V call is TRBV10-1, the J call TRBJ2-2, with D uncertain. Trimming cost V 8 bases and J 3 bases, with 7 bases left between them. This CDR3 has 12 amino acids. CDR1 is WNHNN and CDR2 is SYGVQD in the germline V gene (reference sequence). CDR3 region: CASGRDTGELFF. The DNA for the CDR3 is TGCGCCAGCGGTAGGGACACCGGGGAGCTGTTTTTT.

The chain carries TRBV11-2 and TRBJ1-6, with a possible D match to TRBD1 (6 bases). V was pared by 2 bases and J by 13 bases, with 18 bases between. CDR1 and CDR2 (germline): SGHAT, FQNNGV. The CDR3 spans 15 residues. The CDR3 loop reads CASSLSPGQLMPLHF. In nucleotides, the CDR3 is TGTGCCAGCAGCTTATCCCCGGGACAATTAATGCCCCTCCACTTT.

CDR3 DNA sequence: TGTGCCTGGAGTGTACAAGGGAAGCTAGGGGTCGCCTATAATTCACCCCTCCACTTT. It codes for CAWSVQGKLGVAYNSPLHF. This chain uses TRBV30 with TRBJ1-6, with a weak D call TRBD1 (5 bases). CDR1 is GTSNPN and CDR2 is SVGIG in the germline V gene (reference sequence). This CDR3 is built from 19 residues. Trimming pared 0 bases from V and 2 bases from J, leaving 20 bases between. Combining the CDR3 with reference TRBV30 and TRBJ1-6 gives the whole variable domain SQTIHQWPATLVQPVGSPLSLECTVEGTSNPNLYWYRQAAGRGLQLLFYSVGIGQISSEVPQNLSASRPQDRQFILSSKKLLLSDSGFYLCAWSVQGKLGVAYNSPLHFGNGTRLTVT.

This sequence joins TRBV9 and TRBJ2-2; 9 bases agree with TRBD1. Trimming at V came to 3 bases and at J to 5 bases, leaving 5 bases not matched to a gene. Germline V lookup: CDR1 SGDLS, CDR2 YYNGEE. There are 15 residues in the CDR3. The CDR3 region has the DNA TGTGCCAGCAGCGGCGGGACAGGGTGGACCGGGGAGCTGTTTTTT. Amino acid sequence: CASSGGTGWTGELFF.

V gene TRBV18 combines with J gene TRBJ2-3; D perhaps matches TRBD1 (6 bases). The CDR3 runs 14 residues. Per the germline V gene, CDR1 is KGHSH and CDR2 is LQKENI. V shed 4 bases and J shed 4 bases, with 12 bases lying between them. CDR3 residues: CASSRAGAPDTQYF. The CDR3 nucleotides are TGTGCCAGCTCACGGGCAGGGGCTCCAGATACGCAGTATTTT.

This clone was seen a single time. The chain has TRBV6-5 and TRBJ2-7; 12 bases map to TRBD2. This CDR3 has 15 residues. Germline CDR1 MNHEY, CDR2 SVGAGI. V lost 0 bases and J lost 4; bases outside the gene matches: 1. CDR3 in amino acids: CASSYSTSGGYEQYF. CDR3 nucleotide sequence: TGTGCCAGCAGTTACTCTACTAGCGGGGGGTACGAGCAGTACTTC.

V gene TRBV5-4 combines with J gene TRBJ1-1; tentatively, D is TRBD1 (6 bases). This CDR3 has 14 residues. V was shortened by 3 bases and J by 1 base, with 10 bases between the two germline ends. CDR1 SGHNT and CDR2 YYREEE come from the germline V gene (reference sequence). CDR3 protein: CASSSGTPNTEAFF. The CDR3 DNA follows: TGTGCCAGCAGCTCCGGGACACCGAACACTGAAGCTTTCTTT. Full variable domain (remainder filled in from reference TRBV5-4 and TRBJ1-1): ETGVTQSPTHLIKTRGQQVTLRCSSQSGHNTVSWYQQALGQGPQFIFQYYREEENGRGNFPPRFSGLQFPNYSSELNVNALELDDSALYLCASSSGTPNTEAFFGQGTRLTVV.

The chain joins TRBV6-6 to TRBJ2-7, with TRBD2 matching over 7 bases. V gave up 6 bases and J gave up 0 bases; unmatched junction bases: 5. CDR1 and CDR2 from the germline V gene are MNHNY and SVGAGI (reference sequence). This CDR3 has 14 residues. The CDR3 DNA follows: TGTGCCAGCAGGGCGGGGGATAGCTCCTACGAGCAGTACTTC. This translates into CASRAGDSSYEQYF.

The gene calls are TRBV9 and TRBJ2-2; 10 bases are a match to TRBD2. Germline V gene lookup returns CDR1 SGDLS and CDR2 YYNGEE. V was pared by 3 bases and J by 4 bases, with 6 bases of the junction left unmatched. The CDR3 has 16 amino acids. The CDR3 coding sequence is TGTGCCAGCAGCGCGGGCCTAGCGGGGGTCACCGGGGAGCTGTTTTTT. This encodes CASSAGLAGVTGELFF. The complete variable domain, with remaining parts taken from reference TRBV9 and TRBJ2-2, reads DSGVTQTPKHLITATGQRVTLRCSPRSGDLSVYWYQQSLDQGLQFLIQYYNGEERAKGNILERFSAQQFPDLHSELNLSSLELGDSALYFCASSAGLAGVTGELFFGEGSRLTVL.

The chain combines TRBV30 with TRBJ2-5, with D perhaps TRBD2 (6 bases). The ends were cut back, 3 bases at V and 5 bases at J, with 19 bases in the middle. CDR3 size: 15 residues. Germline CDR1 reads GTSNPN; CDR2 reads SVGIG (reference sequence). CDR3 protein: CAWSGEGGTKETQYF. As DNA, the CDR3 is TGTGCCTGGAGCGGTGAGGGAGGTACTAAGGAGACCCAGTACTTC.

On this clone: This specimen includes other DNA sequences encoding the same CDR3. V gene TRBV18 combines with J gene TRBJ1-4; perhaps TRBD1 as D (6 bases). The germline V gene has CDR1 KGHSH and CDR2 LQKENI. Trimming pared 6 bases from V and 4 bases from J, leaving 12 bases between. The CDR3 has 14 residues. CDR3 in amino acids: CASSPGQNNEKLFF. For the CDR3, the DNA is TGTGCCAGCTCCCCCGGACAGAATAATGAAAAACTGTTTTTT. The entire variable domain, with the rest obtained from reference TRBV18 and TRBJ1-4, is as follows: NAGVMQNPRHLVRRRGQEARLRCSPMKGHSHVYWYRQLPEEGLKFMVYLQKENIIDESGMPKERFSAEFPKEGPSILRIQQVVRGDSAAYFCASSPGQNNEKLFFGSGTQLSVL.

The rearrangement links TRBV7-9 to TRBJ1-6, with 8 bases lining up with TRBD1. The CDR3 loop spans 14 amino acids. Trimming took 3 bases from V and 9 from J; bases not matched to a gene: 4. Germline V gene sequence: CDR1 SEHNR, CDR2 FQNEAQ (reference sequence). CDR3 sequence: CASSFTGGGSPLHF. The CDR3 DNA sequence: TGTGCCAGCAGCTTCACAGGGGGAGGTTCACCCCTCCACTTT.

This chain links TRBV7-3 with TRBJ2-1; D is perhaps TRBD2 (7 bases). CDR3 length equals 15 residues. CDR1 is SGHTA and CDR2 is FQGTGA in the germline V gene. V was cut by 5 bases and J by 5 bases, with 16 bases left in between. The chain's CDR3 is CASSIQGGENNEQFF. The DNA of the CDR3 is TGTGCCAGCAGCATACAGGGAGGGGAAAACAATGAGCAGTTCTTC.

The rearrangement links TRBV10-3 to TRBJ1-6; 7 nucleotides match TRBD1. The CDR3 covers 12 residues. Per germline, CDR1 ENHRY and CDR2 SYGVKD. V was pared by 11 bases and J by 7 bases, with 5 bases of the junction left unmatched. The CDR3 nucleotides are TGTGCCGTCGGGACAGCGAATTCACCCCTCCACTTT. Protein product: CAVGTANSPLHF.

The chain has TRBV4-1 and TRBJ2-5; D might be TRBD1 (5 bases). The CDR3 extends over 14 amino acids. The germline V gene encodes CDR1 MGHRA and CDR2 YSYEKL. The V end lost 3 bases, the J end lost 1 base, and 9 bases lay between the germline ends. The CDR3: CASSQQGGQETQYF. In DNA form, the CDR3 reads TGCGCCAGCAGCCAGCAGGGTGGCCAAGAGACCCAGTACTTC.

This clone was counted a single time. CDR3 nucleotide sequence: TGCGCCAGCAGCTTCCAGGGGGCTGGGGATGGCTACACCTTC. It yields the protein CASSFQGAGDGYTF. This chain joins TRBV5-1 and TRBJ1-2, with TRBD1 matching 8 bases. The CDR3 is 14 residues long. From germline, CDR1 is SGHRS and CDR2 YFSETQ. The V segment lost 2 bases and the J segment 6 bases; nucleotides outside the gene matches: 6.